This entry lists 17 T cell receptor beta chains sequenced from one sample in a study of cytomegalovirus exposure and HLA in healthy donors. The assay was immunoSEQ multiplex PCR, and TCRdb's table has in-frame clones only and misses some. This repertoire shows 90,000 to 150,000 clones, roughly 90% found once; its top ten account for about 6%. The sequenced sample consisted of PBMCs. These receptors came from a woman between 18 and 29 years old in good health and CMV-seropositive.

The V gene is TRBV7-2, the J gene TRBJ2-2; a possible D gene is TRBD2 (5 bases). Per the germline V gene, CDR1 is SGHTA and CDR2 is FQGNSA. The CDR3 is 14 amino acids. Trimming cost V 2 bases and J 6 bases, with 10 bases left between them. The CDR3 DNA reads TGTGCCAGCAGCTTATCTAGCTTGGCCGGGGAGCTGTTTTTT. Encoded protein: CASSLSSLAGELFF. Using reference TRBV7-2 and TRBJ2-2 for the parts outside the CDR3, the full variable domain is GAGVSQSPSNKVTEKGKDVELRCDPISGHTALYWYRQSLGQGLEFLIYFQGNSAPDKSGLPSDRFSAERTGGSVSTLTIQRTQQEDSAVYLCASSLSSLAGELFFGEGSRLTVL.

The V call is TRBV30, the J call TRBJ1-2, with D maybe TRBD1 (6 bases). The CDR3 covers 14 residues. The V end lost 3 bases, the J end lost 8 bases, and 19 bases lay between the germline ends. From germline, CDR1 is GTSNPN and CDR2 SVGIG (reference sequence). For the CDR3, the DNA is TGTGCCTGGAGCTACCTCCGGACAGTTAAAGGCTACACCTTC. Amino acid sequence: CAWSYLRTVKGYTF.

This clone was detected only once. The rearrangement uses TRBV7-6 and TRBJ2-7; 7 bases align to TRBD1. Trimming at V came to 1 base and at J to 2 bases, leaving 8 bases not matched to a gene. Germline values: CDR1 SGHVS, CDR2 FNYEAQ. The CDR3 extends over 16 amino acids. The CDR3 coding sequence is TGTGCCAGCAGCTTAGATCCCGGGACAGATACCTACGAGCAGTACTTC. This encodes CASSLDPGTDTYEQYF. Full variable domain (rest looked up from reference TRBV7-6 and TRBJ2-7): GAGVSQSPRYKVTKRGQDVALRCDPISGHVSLYWYRQALGQGPEFLTYFNYEAQQDKSGLPNDRFSAERPEGSISTLTIQRTEQRDSAMYRCASSLDPGTDTYEQYFGPGTRLTVT.

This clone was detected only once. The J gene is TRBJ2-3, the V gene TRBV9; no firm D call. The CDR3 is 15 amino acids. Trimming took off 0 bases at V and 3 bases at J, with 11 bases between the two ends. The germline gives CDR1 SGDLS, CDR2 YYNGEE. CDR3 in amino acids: CASSVGSPRTDTQYF. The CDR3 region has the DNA TGTGCCAGCAGCGTAGGTAGTCCCCGTACAGATACGCAGTATTTT.

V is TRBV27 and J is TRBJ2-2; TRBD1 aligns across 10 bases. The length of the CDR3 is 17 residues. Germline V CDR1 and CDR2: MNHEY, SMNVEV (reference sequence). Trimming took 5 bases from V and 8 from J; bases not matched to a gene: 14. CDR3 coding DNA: TGTGCCAGCAGTCCGGTGATTAGACAGGGGGCGGTGGGGGAGCTGTTTTTT. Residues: CASSPVIRQGAVGELFF.

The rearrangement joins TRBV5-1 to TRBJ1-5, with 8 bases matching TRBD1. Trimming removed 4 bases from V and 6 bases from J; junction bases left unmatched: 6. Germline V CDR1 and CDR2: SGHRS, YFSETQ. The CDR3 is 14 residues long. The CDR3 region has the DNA TGCGCCAGCAGCCTGGACAGGGCCGTTCAGCCCCAGCATTTT. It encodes CASSLDRAVQPQHF.

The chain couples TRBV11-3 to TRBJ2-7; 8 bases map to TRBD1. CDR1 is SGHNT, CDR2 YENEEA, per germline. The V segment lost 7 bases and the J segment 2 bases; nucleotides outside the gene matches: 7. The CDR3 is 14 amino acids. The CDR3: CASIGQGRPYEQYF. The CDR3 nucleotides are TGTGCCAGCATAGGACAGGGAAGGCCCTACGAGCAGTACTTC.

DNA for the CDR3: TGTGCCAGCAGCTTGGCAGTGAACACTGAAGCTTTCTTT. Its protein product is CASSLAVNTEAFF. The V call is TRBV5-4, the J call TRBJ1-1; D remains ambiguous. The germline V gene has CDR1 SGHNT and CDR2 YYREEE (reference sequence). Deletions cut 0 bases from V and 0 bases from J, with 3 bases between. The CDR3 spans 13 residues.

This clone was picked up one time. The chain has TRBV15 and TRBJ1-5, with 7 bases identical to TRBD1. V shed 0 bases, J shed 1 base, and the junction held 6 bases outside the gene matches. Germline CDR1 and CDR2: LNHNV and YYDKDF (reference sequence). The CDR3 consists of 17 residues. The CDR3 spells CATSREKGAGSNQPQHF. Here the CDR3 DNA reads TGTGCCACCAGCAGAGAAAAGGGGGCAGGAAGCAATCAGCCCCAGCATTTT.

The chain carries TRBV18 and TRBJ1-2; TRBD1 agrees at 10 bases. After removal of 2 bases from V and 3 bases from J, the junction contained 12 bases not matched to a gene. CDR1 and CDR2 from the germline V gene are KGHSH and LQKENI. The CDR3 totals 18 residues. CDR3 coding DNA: TGTGCCAGCTCACCAAGAGTCGGGACAGGGGCGAATCACTATGGCTACACCTTC. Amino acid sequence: CASSPRVGTGANHYGYTF.

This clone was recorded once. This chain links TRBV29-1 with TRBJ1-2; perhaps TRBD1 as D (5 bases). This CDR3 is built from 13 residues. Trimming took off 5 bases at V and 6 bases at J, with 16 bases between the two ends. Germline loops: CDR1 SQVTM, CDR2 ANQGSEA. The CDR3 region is CSVRSTVSDGYTF. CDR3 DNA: TGCAGCGTTCGATCGACAGTCTCGGATGGCTACACCTTC.

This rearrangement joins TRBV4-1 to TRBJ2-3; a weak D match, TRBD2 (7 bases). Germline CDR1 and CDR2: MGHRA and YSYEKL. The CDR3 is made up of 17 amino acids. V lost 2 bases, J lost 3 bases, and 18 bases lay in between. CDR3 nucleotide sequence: TGCGCCAGCAGCCAACCTAGAGGGGGGGTTAAAACAGATACGCAGTATTTT. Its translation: CASSQPRGGVKTDTQYF.

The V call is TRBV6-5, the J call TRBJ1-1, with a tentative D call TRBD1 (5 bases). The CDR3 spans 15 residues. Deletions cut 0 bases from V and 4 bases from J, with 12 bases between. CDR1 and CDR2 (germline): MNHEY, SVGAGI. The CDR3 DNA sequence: TGTGCCAGCAGTTACTCGTCAGGGATTTCCACTGAAGCTTTCTTT. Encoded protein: CASSYSSGISTEAFF.

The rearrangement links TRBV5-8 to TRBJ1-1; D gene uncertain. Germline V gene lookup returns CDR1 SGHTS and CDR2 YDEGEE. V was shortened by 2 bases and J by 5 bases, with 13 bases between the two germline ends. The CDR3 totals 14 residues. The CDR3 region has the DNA TGTGCCAGCAGCTTTCCTTGGGGAGGGACTGAAGCTTTCTTT. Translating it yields CASSFPWGGTEAFF.

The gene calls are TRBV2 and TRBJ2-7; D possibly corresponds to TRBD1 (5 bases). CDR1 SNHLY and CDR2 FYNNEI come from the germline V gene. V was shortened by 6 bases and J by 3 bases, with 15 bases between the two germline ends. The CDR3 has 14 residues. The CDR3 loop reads CASRKQEPDYEQYF. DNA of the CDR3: TGTGCCAGCAGGAAACAGGAGCCTGACTACGAGCAGTACTTC.

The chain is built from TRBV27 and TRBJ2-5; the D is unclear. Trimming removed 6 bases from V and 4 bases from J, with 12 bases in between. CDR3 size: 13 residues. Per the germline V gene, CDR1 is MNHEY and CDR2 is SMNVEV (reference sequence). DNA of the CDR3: TGTGCCAGCAGCACCACCTCCGGAGAGACCCAGTACTTC. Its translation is CASSTTSGETQYF.

The CDR3 nucleotides read TGCGCCAGCAGCCAAGATCCCCCAGGGAATAGCAATCAGCCCCAGCATTTT. Its protein is CASSQDPPGNSNQPQHF. The chain couples TRBV4-1 to TRBJ1-5, with D perhaps TRBD1 (5 bases). The CDR3 contains 17 residues. Trimming removed 0 bases from V and 0 bases from J, with 12 bases in between. CDR1 is MGHRA and CDR2 is YSYEKL in the germline V gene.